What follows is one T cell receptor (beta chain) and its context. No antigen is known for it. The sample belongs to a study of blood T cells in healthy people across ages. Broader study findings: The diversity estimates, figures obtained from one million T cells, were considered underestimates. Versus aged donors, long-lived donors had higher diversity and more naive CD4+ cells.

Combining a sample-barcoded 5' primer with a J-beta primer mix, a second PCR ran for about 6 to 12 cycles. Each sample provided no less than 2.5 million CDR3-containing paired-end reads. In TCRdb, the 5' RACE reads were re-called with MiXCR into one record per CDR3 protein. Of more than 550,000 distinct CDR3 sequences detected, about 24% appear once; the ten largest clones hold roughly 22%. The study drew donors from healthy Caucasian individuals in Russia aged 6 to 90. The V gene's germline CDR1 is SGHAT and CDR2 FQNNGV. Deletions cut 1 base from V and 6 bases from J, with 13 bases between. The CDR3 is 14 amino acids.

This receptor was taken from a man between 65 and 85 years old in good health. The rearrangement uses TRBV11-2 and TRBJ2-7; possible D gene TRBD2, 6 bases. The sequenced sample consisted of blood. CDR3 residues: CASSLARGVGEQYF. In nucleotides, the CDR3 is TGTGCCAGCAGCTTAGCGCGGGGTGTGGGCGAGCAGTACTTC.